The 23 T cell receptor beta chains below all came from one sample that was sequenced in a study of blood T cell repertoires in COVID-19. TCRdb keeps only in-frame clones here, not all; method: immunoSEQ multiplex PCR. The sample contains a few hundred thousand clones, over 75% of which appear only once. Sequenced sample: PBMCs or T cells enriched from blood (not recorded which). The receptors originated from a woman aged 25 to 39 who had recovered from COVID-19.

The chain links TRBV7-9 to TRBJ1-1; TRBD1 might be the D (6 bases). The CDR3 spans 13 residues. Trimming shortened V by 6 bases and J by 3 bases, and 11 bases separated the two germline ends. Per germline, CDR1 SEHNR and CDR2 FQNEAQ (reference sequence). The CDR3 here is CASRKGGDTEAFF. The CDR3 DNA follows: TGTGCCAGCAGAAAAGGGGGGGACACTGAAGCTTTCTTT.

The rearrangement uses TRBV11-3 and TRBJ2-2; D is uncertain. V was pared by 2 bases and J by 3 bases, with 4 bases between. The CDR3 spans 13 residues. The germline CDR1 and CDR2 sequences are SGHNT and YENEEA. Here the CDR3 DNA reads TGTGCCAGCAGCTTAATAGACACCGGGGAGCTGTTTTTT. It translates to CASSLIDTGELFF.

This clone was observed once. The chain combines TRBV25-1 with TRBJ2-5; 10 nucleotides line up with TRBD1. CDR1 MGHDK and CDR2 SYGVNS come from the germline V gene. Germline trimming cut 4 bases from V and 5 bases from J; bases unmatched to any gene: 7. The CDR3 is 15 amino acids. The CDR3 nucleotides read TGTGCCAGCAGTGCCCGGGACAGGGGATGGGAGACCCAGTACTTC. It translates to CASSARDRGWETQYF.

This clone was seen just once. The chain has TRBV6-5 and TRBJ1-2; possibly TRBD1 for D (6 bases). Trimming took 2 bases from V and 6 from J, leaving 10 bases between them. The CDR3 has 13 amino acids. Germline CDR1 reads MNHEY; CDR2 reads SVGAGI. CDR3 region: CASSYGGADGYTF. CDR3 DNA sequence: TGTGCCAGCAGTTACGGGGGCGCGGATGGCTACACCTTC.

The CDR3 protein is CASSWGLAGGQETQYF. Here the CDR3 DNA reads TGTGCCAGCAGTTGGGGACTAGCGGGGGGTCAAGAGACCCAGTACTTC. The rearrangement uses TRBV27 and TRBJ2-5, with 15 bases lining up with TRBD2. The CDR3 extends over 16 amino acids. Germline trimming cut 4 bases from V and 2 bases from J; bases unmatched to any gene: 2. The V gene's germline CDR1 is MNHEY and CDR2 SMNVEV (reference sequence).

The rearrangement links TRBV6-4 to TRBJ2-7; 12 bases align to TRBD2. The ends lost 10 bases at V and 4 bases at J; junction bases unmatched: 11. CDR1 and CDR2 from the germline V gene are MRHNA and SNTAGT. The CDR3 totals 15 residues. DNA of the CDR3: TGTGCCAACCAACTTACTAGCGGGAGGTCTTACGAGCAGTACTTC. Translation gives CANQLTSGRSYEQYF.

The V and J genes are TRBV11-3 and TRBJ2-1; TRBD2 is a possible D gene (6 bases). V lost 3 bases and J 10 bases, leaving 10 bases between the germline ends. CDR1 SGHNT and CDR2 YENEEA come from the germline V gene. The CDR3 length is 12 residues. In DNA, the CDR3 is TGTGCCAGCAGCTTCGGTCTAGCGGAGCAGTTCTTC. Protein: CASSFGLAEQFF.

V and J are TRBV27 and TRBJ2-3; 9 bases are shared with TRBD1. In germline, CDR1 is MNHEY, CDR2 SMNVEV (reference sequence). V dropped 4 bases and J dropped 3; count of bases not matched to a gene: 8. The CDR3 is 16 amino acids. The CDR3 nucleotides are TGTGCCAGCAGTTGGGGTCCGGGACAGGGAACAGATACGCAGTATTTT. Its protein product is CASSWGPGQGTDTQYF.

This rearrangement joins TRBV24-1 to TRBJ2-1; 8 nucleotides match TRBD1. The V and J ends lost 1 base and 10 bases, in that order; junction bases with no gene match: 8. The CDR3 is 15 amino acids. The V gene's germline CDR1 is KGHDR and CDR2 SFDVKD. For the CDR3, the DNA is TGTGCCACCAGTGATTTCAGGGGGCAGACGTCGGAGCAGTTCTTC. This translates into CATSDFRGQTSEQFF.

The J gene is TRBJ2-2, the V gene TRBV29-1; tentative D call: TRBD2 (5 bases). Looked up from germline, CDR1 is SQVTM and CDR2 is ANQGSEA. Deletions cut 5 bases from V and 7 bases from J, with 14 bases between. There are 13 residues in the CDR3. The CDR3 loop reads CSVYAGWDGELFF. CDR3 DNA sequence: TGCAGCGTTTACGCGGGTTGGGACGGGGAGCTGTTTTTT.

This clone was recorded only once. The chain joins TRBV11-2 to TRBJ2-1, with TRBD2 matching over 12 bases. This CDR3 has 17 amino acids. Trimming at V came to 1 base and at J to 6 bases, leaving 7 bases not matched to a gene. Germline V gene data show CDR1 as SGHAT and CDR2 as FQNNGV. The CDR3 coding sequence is TGTGCCAGCAGCTTAGCCCGACTAGCGGGGGAACTCAATGAGCAGTTCTTC. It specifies CASSLARLAGELNEQFF.

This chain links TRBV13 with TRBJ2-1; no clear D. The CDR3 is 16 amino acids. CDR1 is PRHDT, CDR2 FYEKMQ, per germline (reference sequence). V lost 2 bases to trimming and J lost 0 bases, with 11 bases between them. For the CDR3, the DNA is TGTGCCAGCAGCTTATACCCTCAGGACTCCTACAATGAGCAGTTCTTC. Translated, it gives CASSLYPQDSYNEQFF.

CDR3 region: CASSTGTSNEQFF. The DNA of the CDR3 is TGTGCCAGCAGTACAGGGACTAGCAATGAGCAGTTCTTC. The chain combines TRBV6-5 with TRBJ2-1, with 8 positions matching TRBD2. The junction had 3 bases not matched to a gene; V was cut back by 5 bases and J by 6 bases. CDR1 is MNHEY, CDR2 SVGAGI, per germline. This CDR3 spans 13 amino acids.

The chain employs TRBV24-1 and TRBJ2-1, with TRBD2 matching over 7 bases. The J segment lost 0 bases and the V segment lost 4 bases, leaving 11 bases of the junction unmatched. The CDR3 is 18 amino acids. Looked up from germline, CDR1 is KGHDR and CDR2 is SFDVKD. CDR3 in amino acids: CATSDSRGSGYSYNEQFF. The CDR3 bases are TGTGCCACCAGTGACTCCCGGGGTAGCGGGTACTCCTACAATGAGCAGTTCTTC.

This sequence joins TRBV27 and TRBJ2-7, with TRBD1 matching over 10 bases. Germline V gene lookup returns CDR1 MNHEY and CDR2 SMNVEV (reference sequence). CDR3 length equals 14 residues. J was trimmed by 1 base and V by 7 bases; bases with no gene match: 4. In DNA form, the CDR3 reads TGTGCCAGCAAACGACAGGGGGCATCCTACGAGCAGTACTTC. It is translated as CASKRQGASYEQYF.

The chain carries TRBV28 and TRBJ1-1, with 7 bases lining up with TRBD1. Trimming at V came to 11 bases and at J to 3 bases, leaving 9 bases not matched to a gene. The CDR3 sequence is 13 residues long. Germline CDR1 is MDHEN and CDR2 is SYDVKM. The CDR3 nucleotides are TGTGCCGGTGGGGGCAGGGGGGACACTGAAGCTTTCTTT. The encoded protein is CAGGGRGDTEAFF. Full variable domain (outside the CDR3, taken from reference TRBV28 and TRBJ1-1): DVKVTQSSRYLVKRTGEKVFLECVQDMDHENMFWYRQDPGLGLRLIYFSYDVKMKEKGDIPEGYSVSREKKERFSLILESASTNQTSMYLCAGGGRGDTEAFFGQGTRLTVV.

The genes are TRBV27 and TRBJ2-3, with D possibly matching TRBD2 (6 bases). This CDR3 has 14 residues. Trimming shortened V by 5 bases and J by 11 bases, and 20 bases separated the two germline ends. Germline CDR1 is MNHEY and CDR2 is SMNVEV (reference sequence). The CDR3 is CASSISGTVGRQYF. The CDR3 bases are TGTGCCAGCAGTATCTCCGGGACCGTCGGGAGGCAGTATTTT.

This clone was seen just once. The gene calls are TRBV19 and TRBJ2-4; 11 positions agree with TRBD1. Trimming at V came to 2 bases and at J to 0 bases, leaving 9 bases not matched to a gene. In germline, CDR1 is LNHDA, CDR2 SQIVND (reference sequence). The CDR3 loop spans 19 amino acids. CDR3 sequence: CASSIWTGGDLIAKNIQYF. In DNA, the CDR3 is TGTGCCAGTAGTATATGGACAGGGGGCGATCTAATAGCCAAAAACATTCAGTACTTC.

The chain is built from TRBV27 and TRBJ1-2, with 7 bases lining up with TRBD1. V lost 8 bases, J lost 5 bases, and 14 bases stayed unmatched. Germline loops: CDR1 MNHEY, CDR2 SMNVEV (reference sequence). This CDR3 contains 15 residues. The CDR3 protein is CASVDRAEDIYGYTF. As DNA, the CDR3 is TGTGCCAGCGTAGACAGGGCTGAAGACATTTATGGCTACACCTTC.

CDR3 loop: CASSSSSTGPHSPLHF. The CDR3 coding sequence is TGTGCCAGCAGTTCCTCTTCGACAGGTCCCCATTCACCCCTCCACTTT. V and J are TRBV28 and TRBJ1-6; possible D gene TRBD1, 6 bases. This CDR3 spans 16 amino acids. Between the trimmed V and J ends, which lost 4 bases and 8 bases, there was a span of 18 bases. Per the germline V gene, CDR1 is MDHEN and CDR2 is SYDVKM.

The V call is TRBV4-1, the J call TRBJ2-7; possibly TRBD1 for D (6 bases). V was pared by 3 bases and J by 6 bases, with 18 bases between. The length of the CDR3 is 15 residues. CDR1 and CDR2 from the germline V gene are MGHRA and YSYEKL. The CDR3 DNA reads TGCGCCAGCAGCCAGGCTACAGGGTTGGTTACCGAGCAGTACTTC. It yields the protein CASSQATGLVTEQYF.

The CDR3 DNA is TGTGCCAGCAGTTCAGGATTTGGCTACACCTTC. This gives the protein CASSSGFGYTF. This chain uses TRBV27 with TRBJ1-2; no firm D call. V was trimmed by 4 bases and J by 7 bases, leaving 7 bases between them. The CDR3 contains 11 residues. In germline, CDR1 is MNHEY, CDR2 SMNVEV (reference sequence).

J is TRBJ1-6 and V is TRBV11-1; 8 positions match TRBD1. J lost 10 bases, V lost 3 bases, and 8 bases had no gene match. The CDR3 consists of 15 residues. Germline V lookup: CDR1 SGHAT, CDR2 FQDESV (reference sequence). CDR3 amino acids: CASSLSQGASSPLHF. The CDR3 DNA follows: TGTGCCAGCAGCTTGTCCCAGGGGGCAAGCTCACCCCTCCACTTT.